The 3 T cell receptor beta chains below all came from one sample that was sequenced in a study of blood T cell repertoires in COVID-19. This table comes from immunoSEQ multiplex PCR, and its TCRdb copy is limited to in-frame clones, with some not included. This sample has hundreds of thousands of clones, with around 82% found just once. Material: PBMCs or T cells enriched from blood (not recorded which). Source of these receptors: a woman in her thirties or forties with acute COVID-19.

The rearrangement links TRBV7-3 to TRBJ2-2, with D possibly TRBD2 on 6 matching bases. The CDR3 is 15 residues long. Germline loops: CDR1 SGHTA, CDR2 FQGTGA. Trimming cost V 2 bases and J 9 bases, with 16 bases left between them. CDR3 nucleotides: TGTGCCAGCAGCTTATCAGGAACGGGAGTGAGGGAGCTGTTTTTT. Translated, it gives CASSLSGTGVRELFF. Using reference TRBV7-3 and TRBJ2-2 for the parts outside the CDR3, the full variable domain is GAGVSQTPSNKVTEKGKYVELRCDPISGHTALYWYRQSLGQGPEFLIYFQGTGAADDSGLPNDRFFAVRPEGSVSTLKIQRTERGDSAVYLCASSLSGTGVRELFFGEGSRLTVL.

This clone was seen once. The V call is TRBV15, the J call TRBJ1-2; 8 positions match TRBD1. The germline gives CDR1 LNHNV, CDR2 YYDKDF (reference sequence). After removal of 5 bases from V and 4 bases from J, the junction contained 3 bases not matched to a gene. The CDR3 is made up of 13 amino acids. The CDR3 sequence: CATSGQGSYGYTF. CDR3 coding DNA: TGTGCCACCAGCGGACAGGGATCCTATGGCTACACCTTC.

This chain uses TRBV28 with TRBJ1-2; 9 nucleotides align to TRBD1. There are 13 residues in the CDR3. With V trimmed by 6 bases and J by 8 bases, 7 bases remained unmatched. In germline, CDR1 is MDHEN, CDR2 SYDVKM. DNA for the CDR3: TGTGCCAGCAGGGTACAGGGGGCCGGCGGCTACACCTTC. Translating gives CASRVQGAGGYTF.